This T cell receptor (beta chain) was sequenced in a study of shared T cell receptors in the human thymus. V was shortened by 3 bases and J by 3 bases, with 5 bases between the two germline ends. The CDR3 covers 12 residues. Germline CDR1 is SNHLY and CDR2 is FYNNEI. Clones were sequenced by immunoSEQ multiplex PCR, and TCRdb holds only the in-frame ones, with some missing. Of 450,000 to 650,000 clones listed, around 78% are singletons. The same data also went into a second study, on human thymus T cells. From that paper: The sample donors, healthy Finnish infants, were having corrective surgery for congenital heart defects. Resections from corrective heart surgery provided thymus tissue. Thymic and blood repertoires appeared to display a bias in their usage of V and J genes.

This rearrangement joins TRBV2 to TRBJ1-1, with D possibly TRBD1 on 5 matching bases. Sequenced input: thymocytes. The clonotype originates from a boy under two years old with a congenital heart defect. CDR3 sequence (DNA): TGTGCCAGCAGTGACAGGGACACTGAAGCTTTCTTT. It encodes CASSDRDTEAFF.